This is a list of T cell receptor beta chains from one sample in a study of Ad26.COV2.S vaccination and SARS-CoV-2 variants. Method: immunoSEQ multiplex PCR; TCRdb's copy keeps in-frame clones and lacks some. Of around 500,000 clones in the sample, roughly nine tenths were seen once. The sequencing here drew on peripheral blood, taken in a trial of Ad26.COV2.S vaccine versus placebo. These receptors were taken from a person between 18 and 60 years old who received the Ad26.COV2.S COVID-19 vaccine or a placebo. Each CDR3 is given with its conserved first and last residue. Each record gives: V gene, D gene, clone size, J gene, CDR3 length, CDR3 DNA, CDR3 protein. A D gene is named only where the DNA matches it firmly. Rows may omit the clone size; those that give it use once, few, many or a size class.

>TRBV5-1|.|.|TRBJ1-1|14
TGCGCCAGCAGCTTGATGGATGGGAACACTGAAGCTTTCTTT
CASSLMDGNTEAFF
>TRBV7-9|.|.|TRBJ1-1|17
TGTGCCAGCAGCTCTCCAAGAATACACACTATGAACACTGAAGCTTTCTTT
CASSSPRIHTMNTEAFF
>TRBV14|TRBD1|.|TRBJ2-1|15
TGTGCCAGCAGCCGTTGGGACAGGGATTACAATGAGCAGTTCTTC
CASSRWDRDYNEQFF
>TRBV18|TRBD1|.|TRBJ2-5|13
TGTGCCAGCTCACGGACAGGAGTAGAGACCCAGTACTTC
CASSRTGVETQYF
>TRBV2|TRBD1|.|TRBJ1-1|11
TGTGCCAGCAGTCGGGACAGGCAAGCTTTCTTT
CASSRDRQAFF
>TRBV2|.|.|TRBJ2-1|16
TGTGCCAGCAGTTTTTCCAGGGGAAACCTGGACAATGAGCAGTTCTTC
CASSFSRGNLDNEQFF
>TRBV2|.|.|TRBJ2-5|15
TGTGCCAGCAGTGGGCCCCGGGCCAACGTAGAGACCCAGTACTTC
CASSGPRANVETQYF
>TRBV2|.|.|TRBJ2-3|13
TGTGCCAGCAGGCCAATCGCCAGTAATACGCAGTATTTT
CASRPIASNTQYF
>TRBV30|.|.|TRBJ2-7|11
TGTGCCTGGAGTGTACTTGACGAGCAGTACTTC
CAWSVLDEQYF
>TRBV7-9|.|.|TRBJ2-5|13
TGTGCCAGCAGGCCCAGGGGTCGGGAGACCCAGTACTTC
CASRPRGRETQYF
>TRBV7-9|.|.|TRBJ2-7|16
TGTGCCAGCAGCCTTGACACCCGGGACTTCCCCTACGAGCAGTACTTC
CASSLDTRDFPYEQYF
>TRBV5-6|TRBD1|.|TRBJ2-3|14
TGTGCCAGCAGACAGACAGGGAGCACAGATACGCAGTATTTT
CASRQTGSTDTQYF
>TRBV7-9|.|.|TRBJ2-7|14
TGTGCCAGCAGCCTTTCCGGGACGAGCTACGAGCAGTACTTC
CASSLSGTSYEQYF
>TRBV5-6|.|few|TRBJ1-1|14
TGTGCCAGCAGCTTGGGCTCGGGATTTCCTGAAGCTTTCTTT
CASSLGSGFPEAFF
>TRBV6-1|.|.|TRBJ2-7|12
TGTGCCAGCAGTGACCCACCCTACGAGCAGTACTTC
CASSDPPYEQYF
>TRBV6-2/TRBV6-3|.|.|TRBJ2-7|13
TGTGCCAGCAGCCGGCGGACAGCCTACGAGCAGTACTTC
CASSRRTAYEQYF
>TRBV19|TRBD2|.|TRBJ2-7|16
TGTGCCAGTAGTATAGGTTTGGCTAGCGGAGCCTACGAGCAGTACTTC
CASSIGLASGAYEQYF
>TRBV2|.|.|TRBJ1-5|12
TGTGCCAGCAAAATGGGTGGCCAGCCCCAGCATTTT
CASKMGGQPQHF
>TRBV4-3|TRBD1|.|TRBJ2-3|18
TGCGCCAGCAGCCAAGATCCATCCCGGGACAGCAACACAGATACGCAGTATTTT
CASSQDPSRDSNTDTQYF
>TRBV29-1|.|.|TRBJ2-3|16
TGCAGCGTTGAAGGTATCTGGGGGGCACTCACAGATACGCAGTATTTT
CSVEGIWGALTDTQYF
>TRBV18|.|.|TRBJ1-1|15
TGTGCCAGCTCACCACCGTCTATCGTGAACACTGAAGCTTTCTTT
CASSPPSIVNTEAFF
>TRBV19|.|.|TRBJ1-3|14
TGTGCCAGTAGTATTAAGGCCTCTGGAAACACCATATATTTT
CASSIKASGNTIYF